This is a list of T cell receptor beta chains from one sample in a study of OX40 agonist ivuxolimab in advanced cancers. Produced via immunoSEQ multiplex PCR; TCRdb's table is partial and in-frame only. The data show 75,000 to 85,000 clones, around 87% seen once. The source was CD4+ or CD8+ T cells sorted from blood, collected in a trial of the OX40 agonist ivuxolimab. Receptors originate from an adult with an advanced solid tumor such as melanoma, head and neck, liver or kidney cancer. The CDR3 runs from the conserved cysteine through the conserved F or W. Each record gives: V gene, D gene, J gene, clone size, CDR3 protein, CDR3 DNA. D genes are given only for firm matches. The size entry is marked missing in some rows and otherwise reads once, few, many or a size class.

TRBV6-7	TRBD1	TRBJ1-2	-	CASSYPAGTGYPGYTF	TGTGCCAGCAGTTACCCGGCGGGGACAGGGTATCCTGGCTACACCTTC
TRBV14	TRBD2	TRBJ2-1	few	CASSHTLAGPLSYNEQFF	TGTGCCAGCAGCCACACCCTAGCGGGTCCGCTCTCCTACAATGAGCAGTTCTTC
TRBV5-1	TRBD2	TRBJ2-1	-	CASSPPGLANEQFF	TGCGCCAGCAGCCCTCCGGGACTAGCCAATGAGCAGTTCTTC
TRBV29-1	-	TRBJ1-1	-	CSVTGQFMNTEAFF	TGCAGCGTAACCGGACAGTTCATGAACACTGAAGCTTTCTTT
TRBV10-3	-	TRBJ2-5	-	CATQARGGAQETQYF	TGTGCCACACAGGCTCGTGGGGGTGCGCAAGAGACCCAGTACTTC
TRBV6-6	-	TRBJ1-2	-	CASSYETGRGGYTF	TGTGCCAGCAGTTACGAGACAGGACGGGGAGGCTACACCTTC
TRBV6-1	-	TRBJ1-3	-	CASSDPVGHGNTIYF	TGTGCCAGCAGTGACCCGGTCGGTCATGGAAACACCATATATTTT
TRBV11-3	-	TRBJ1-4	-	CASSPGTREKLFF	TGTGCCAGCAGCCCAGGGACACGGGAAAAACTGTTTTTT
TRBV2	-	TRBJ2-7	-	CASTLDSTSYEQYF	TGTGCCAGCACCTTGGACTCAACGTCCTACGAGCAGTACTTC
TRBV27	-	TRBJ1-4	-	CASSLWTNEKLFF	TGTGCCAGCAGTTTATGGACTAATGAAAAACTGTTTTTT
TRBV28	-	TRBJ1-4	once	CASSSGGAGEKLFF	TGTGCCAGCAGTTCCGGCGGAGCTGGTGAAAAACTGTTTTTT
TRBV20-1	-	TRBJ2-7	-	CSAGEPYEQYF	TGCAGCGCAGGAGAACCCTACGAGCAGTACTTC
TRBV10-1	TRBD2	TRBJ2-1	-	CASSLGLAGYNEQFF	TGCGCCAGCAGTCTCGGACTAGCGGGCTACAATGAGCAGTTCTTC
TRBV28	TRBD1	TRBJ2-7	-	CASTDRGIYEQYF	TGTGCCAGCACCGACAGGGGGATCTACGAGCAGTACTTC
TRBV7-3	TRBD2	TRBJ2-2	-	CASSNPGLAGPTGELFF	TGTGCCAGCAGCAATCCGGGACTAGCGGGACCCACCGGGGAGCTGTTTTTT
TRBV5-8	TRBD1	TRBJ2-1	-	CASTGQGMSYNEQFF	TGTGCCAGCACCGGACAGGGAATGTCGTACAATGAGCAGTTCTTC
TRBV28	-	TRBJ1-1	few	CASSSGPNTEAFF	TGTGCCAGCAGTTCGGGACCCAACACTGAAGCTTTCTTT
TRBV23-1	-	TRBJ1-3	-	CASSHLRTGSRNTIYF	TGCGCCAGCAGTCATCTTCGAACAGGGTCCCGAAACACCATATATTTT
TRBV7-9	-	TRBJ1-2	-	CASSLEAALAYTF	TGTGCCAGCAGCTTAGAGGCTGCGCTGGCTTACACCTTC
TRBV7-9	-	TRBJ1-5	-	CASSFSVNQPQHF	TGTGCCAGCAGCTTCTCGGTAAATCAGCCCCAGCATTTT
TRBV5-1	TRBD1	TRBJ1-1	-	CASSQPGQGASEAFF	TGCGCCAGCAGCCAACCGGGACAGGGGGCATCCGAAGCTTTCTTT
TRBV10-1	TRBD1	TRBJ2-3	-	CASSESDRGPDTQYF	TGCGCCAGCAGTGAGTCGGACAGGGGGCCGGATACGCAGTATTTT
TRBV7-8	TRBD1	TRBJ1-2	-	CASSPGTGGLVGYTF	TGTGCCAGCAGCCCAGGGACAGGCGGATTAGTGGGCTACACCTTC
TRBV25-1	-	TRBJ2-2	-	CASSKNTGELFF	TGTGCCAGCAGTAAGAACACCGGGGAGCTGTTTTTT
TRBV7-8	-	TRBJ2-5	-	CASSLKGRTETQYF	TGTGCCAGCAGCTTGAAGGGGCGCACCGAGACCCAGTACTTC
TRBV6-1	-	TRBJ2-1	-	CASSEFGGTTYNEQFF	TGTGCCAGCAGTGAATTTGGCGGGACGACCTACAATGAGCAGTTCTTC
TRBV6-1	TRBD1	TRBJ2-7	-	CASSEYTGASYEQYF	TGTGCCAGCAGTGAATACACAGGGGCGTCCTACGAGCAGTACTTC
TRBV10-2	TRBD1	TRBJ1-1	-	CASTQQGATEAFF	TGCGCCAGCACCCAGCAGGGGGCCACTGAAGCTTTCTTT
TRBV6-5	TRBD2	TRBJ2-3	-	CASSSGRSVDTQYF	TGTGCCAGCTCGAGCGGGAGATCAGTAGATACGCAGTATTTT
TRBV27	TRBD2	TRBJ2-5	-	CASSSNPTSGQTQYF	TGTGCCAGCAGTTCCAACCCAACTAGCGGGCAGACCCAGTACTTC
TRBV27	TRBD2	TRBJ2-1	once	CASIAGDPYNEQFF	TGTGCCAGTATCGCGGGAGACCCCTACAATGAGCAGTTCTTC